A selection of T cell receptor beta chains follows, all from one sample in a study of blood T cell repertoires in COVID-19. Using immunoSEQ multiplex PCR, the repertoire was profiled, and TCRdb retains in-frame clones only, with some absent. The table includes around 150,000 clones, over 60% detected once. The sequenced sample was peripheral blood. The receptor source for this set is a woman aged 50 to 60 with active or convalescent COVID-19. The CDR3 runs from the conserved cysteine through the conserved F or W. D genes are given only for firm matches. Rows may omit the clone size; those that give it use once, few, many or a size class.

>TRBD1|TRBJ1-2|NA|TRBV6-1
TGTGCCAGCAGTGACACAGGGGGCAGCTATGGCTACACCTTC
CASSDTGGSYGYTF
>TRBD2|TRBJ2-1|NA|TRBV20-1
TGCAGTGCTCAACCGGGACTAGAGCAGTTCTTC
CSAQPGLEQFF
>TRBD2|TRBJ2-3|NA|TRBV7-2
TGTGCCAGCAGCTTCCCCCGGGGGGGCCTTAACACAGATACGCAGTATTTT
CASSFPRGGLNTDTQYF
>TRBD2|TRBJ2-2|NA|TRBV2
TGTGCCAGCAGTGATGGTCCGGGGGGGCGCGGGGAGCTGTTTTTT
CASSDGPGGRGELFF
>TRBD2|TRBJ2-1|NA|TRBV19
TGTGCCAGTAGACATCGGGAGGGCCGTAGGAATGAGCAGTTCTTC
CASRHREGRRNEQFF
>NA|TRBJ2-1|NA|TRBV7-2
TGTGCCAGCAGCTTAAGAGACAATGAGCAGTTCTTC
CASSLRDNEQFF
>NA|TRBJ2-7|NA|TRBV3-1/TRBV3-2
TGTGCCAGCAGCCAAGAATTTCACGGGGGCGAGCAGTACTTC
CASSQEFHGGEQYF
>TRBD2|TRBJ2-4|NA|TRBV11-2
TGTGCCAGCAGTCCGGGACTAGCGGGACTAGCCAAAAACATTCAGTACTTC
CASSPGLAGLAKNIQYF
>NA|TRBJ2-2|NA|TRBV5-1
TGCGCCAGCAAATTACAGGGTGGTACCGGGGAGCTGTTTTTT
CASKLQGGTGELFF
>TRBD2|TRBJ2-7|NA|TRBV15
TGTGCCACCAGCAGAGATCGACTAGCGGGAGATCGGCGGGCGTACGAGCAGTACTTC
CATSRDRLAGDRRAYEQYF
>TRBD1|TRBJ2-7|once|TRBV28
TGTGCCAGCAGTCTACCCGGGACAGGGGGAACCGAGCAGTACTTC
CASSLPGTGGTEQYF
>NA|TRBJ2-2|few|TRBV2
TGTGCCAGCAGTGTCGGACTCCCAGGTTACACCGGGGAGCTGTTTTTT
CASSVGLPGYTGELFF
>TRBD2|TRBJ2-7|NA|TRBV6-1
TGTGCCAGCAGTGAAGGGCTAGCGGGAGGAGGCGACGAGCAGTACTTC
CASSEGLAGGGDEQYF
>NA|TRBJ1-6|NA|TRBV20-1
TGCAGTGCTAGTTCAGAACACTATAATTCACCCCTCCACTTT
CSASSEHYNSPLHF
>TRBD2|TRBJ2-3|NA|TRBV11-2
TGTGCCAGCAGCTCTCGACTAGCGGGACGCACAGATACGCAGTATTTT
CASSSRLAGRTDTQYF
>NA|TRBJ1-6|NA|TRBV7-2
TGTGCCAGCAGCTTAGAACACAATTCACCCCTCCACTTT
CASSLEHNSPLHF
>TRBD1|TRBJ1-5|NA|TRBV27
TGTGCCAGCAGTTGGGACAGGTATAGCAATCAGCCCCAGCATTTT
CASSWDRYSNQPQHF
>NA|TRBJ2-1|NA|TRBV9
TGTGCCAGCAGCGTAGTCGCAGGGAGGCACAATGAGCAGTTCTTC
CASSVVAGRHNEQFF
>NA|TRBJ1-2|NA|TRBV7-9
TGTGCCAGCAGCTTAGTGGCAGGATCTAACTATGGCTACACCTTC
CASSLVAGSNYGYTF
>NA|TRBJ1-3|once|TRBV29-1
TGCAGCGTTGTAGGAGTGCCGTCCTCTGGAAACACCATATATTTT
CSVVGVPSSGNTIYF
>NA|TRBJ1-6|NA|TRBV7-2
TGTGCCAGCCGTAGGCAGGCTAATTCACCCCTCCACTTT
CASRRQANSPLHF
>NA|TRBJ2-7|NA|TRBV19
TGTGCCAGTAGGGCCGGGACACAAAGCTACTACGAGCAGTACTTC
CASRAGTQSYYEQYF
>TRBD2|TRBJ2-5|NA|TRBV18
TGTGCCAGCTCACCGGGACTAGCGGGAGGCTCGGGCCAGACCCAGTACTTC
CASSPGLAGGSGQTQYF
>NA|TRBJ1-2|once|TRBV6-5
TGTGCCAGCAGGACCGGGCAGGGGTTCTATGGCTACACCTTC
CASRTGQGFYGYTF
>NA|TRBJ1-1|few|TRBV28
TGTGCCAGCATGGGCCGGCGGGGGGGCCGGACTGAAGCTTTCTTT
CASMGRRGGRTEAFF
>NA|TRBJ1-6|NA|TRBV10-3
TGTGCCATCAGTGAGCGGGGGACCTATAATTCACCCCTCCACTTT
CAISERGTYNSPLHF
>TRBD2|TRBJ2-3|NA|TRBV11-1
TGTGCCAGCAGCTTAGGCGGGGGTGGAGATACGCAGTATTTT
CASSLGGGGDTQYF
>NA|TRBJ2-7|NA|TRBV6-5
TGTGCCAGCTGCGAACTAGTTTCCTACGAGCAGTACTTC
CASCELVSYEQYF
>TRBD1|TRBJ2-3|NA|TRBV30
TGTGCCTGGCGACAGGGCGGCACAGATACGCAGTATTTT
CAWRQGGTDTQYF
>NA|TRBJ1-2|NA|TRBV28
TGTGCCAGCAGTTCCGCGACTCCCTCGGGTGGCTACACCTTC
CASSSATPSGGYTF
>NA|TRBJ2-1|NA|TRBV5-6
TGTGCCAGCAGCTTCTGGCTAGCGGAGCAGTTCTTC
CASSFWLAEQFF
>NA|TRBJ2-3|NA|TRBV11-2
TGTGCCAGCAGCTTAGTCTTCGGGGACACAGATACGCAGTATTTT
CASSLVFGDTDTQYF
>TRBD2|TRBJ2-7|few|TRBV18
TGTGCCAGCTCACGGGCTAGCGGGAGACCCGAGCAGTACTTC
CASSRASGRPEQYF
>NA|TRBJ2-1|few|TRBV4-3
TGCGCCAGCAGCCAAGCGGCGGACAGAAAGCAGTTCTTC
CASSQAADRKQFF
>TRBD2|TRBJ2-1|NA|TRBV29-1
TGCAGCGTTGAATCAGGACTAGCGGGAGCAAGGATCAATGAGCAGTTCTTC
CSVESGLAGARINEQFF
>NA|TRBJ1-2|NA|TRBV28
TGTGCCAGCAGTTTTGGGGCAGCCCCACACTATGGCTACACCTTC
CASSFGAAPHYGYTF
>TRBD1|TRBJ2-7|NA|TRBV7-9
TGTGCCAGCAGCTTAGCGCGGGACAGGGGCCACGAGCAGTACTTC
CASSLARDRGHEQYF
>NA|TRBJ2-3|once|TRBV9
TGTGCCAGCAGCGTAGACCAGGGTCGGGGGAGCCCTTTCACAGATACGCAGTATTTT
CASSVDQGRGSPFTDTQYF
>TRBD2|TRBJ2-5|NA|TRBV6-2/TRBV6-3
TGTGCCAGCAGTGACGGGACTAGCGGGAGGGGAAAGACCCAGTACTTC
CASSDGTSGRGKTQYF
>NA|TRBJ2-5|NA|TRBV28
TGTGCCAGCAGTTTATCAGGGTTGTCGGAGACCCAGTACTTC
CASSLSGLSETQYF
>NA|TRBJ2-5|NA|TRBV28
TGTGCCAGCAGATCACGACACGGGGGAACCCAAGAGACCCAGTACTTC
CASRSRHGGTQETQYF
>NA|TRBJ1-1|NA|TRBV6-2/TRBV6-3
TGTGCCAGCAGTGACACTTACACTGAAGCTTTCTTT
CASSDTYTEAFF
>TRBD2|TRBJ2-7|NA|TRBV27
TGTGCCAGCAGTTTCGTAGCGGGGGTCTCCTACGAGCAGTACTTC
CASSFVAGVSYEQYF
>NA|TRBJ1-2|NA|TRBV12-3/TRBV12-4
TGTGCCAGCAGTCCCGGGGAGTATGGCTACACCTTC
CASSPGEYGYTF
>TRBD2|TRBJ2-5|NA|TRBV28
TGTGCCAGCAGCTCATCTAGCGGGGGAGAGACCCAGTACTTC
CASSSSSGGETQYF
>NA|TRBJ2-1|NA|TRBV5-4
TGTGCCAGCAGCCCCGAAGAGGCCTCCATGGGTAGAAAGTTCTTC
CASSPEEASMGRKFF
>TRBD1|TRBJ1-4|NA|TRBV3-1/TRBV3-2
TGTGCCAGCAGCCAACCTAACAGGGGTAATGAAAAACTGTTTTTT
CASSQPNRGNEKLFF
>TRBD1|TRBJ2-7|NA|TRBV30
TGTGCCTGGAGTGAAGGGACAGGGTACGAGCAGTACTTC
CAWSEGTGYEQYF